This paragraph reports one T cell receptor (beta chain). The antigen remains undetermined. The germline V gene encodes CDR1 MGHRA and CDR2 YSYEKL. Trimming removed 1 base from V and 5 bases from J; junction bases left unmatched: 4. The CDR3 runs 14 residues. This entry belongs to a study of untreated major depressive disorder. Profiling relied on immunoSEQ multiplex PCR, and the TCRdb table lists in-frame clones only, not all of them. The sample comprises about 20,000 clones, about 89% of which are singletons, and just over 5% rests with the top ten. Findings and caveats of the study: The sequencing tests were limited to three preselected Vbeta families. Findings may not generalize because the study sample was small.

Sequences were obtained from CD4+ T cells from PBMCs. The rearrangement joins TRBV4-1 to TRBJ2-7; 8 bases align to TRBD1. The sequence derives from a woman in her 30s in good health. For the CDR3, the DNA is TGCGCCAGCAGCCAAGGGACAGGGCTTAACGAGCAGTACTTC. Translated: CASSQGTGLNEQYF.